The clone carrying this T cell receptor (beta chain) was seen repeatedly, ten times or more. What it recognizes is unknown. These data are taken from a study of T cells in Graves' hyperthyroidism and ophthalmopathy. Whole-study results and caveats: Ophthalmopathy cases were set apart from stable hyperthyroidism by a 13 V-J model.

RNA transcripts yielded amplified TCR beta CDR3 regions. The primer set for the first-round RT-PCR of the TCR CDR3 was HTBI. TCRdb used MiXCR to reprocess the multiplex PCR reads, holding one entry per CDR3 protein. The sample lists about 400,000 distinct CDR3 sequences; around 16% were seen once. The study enrolled patients aged 18 to 65 with newly diagnosed hyperthyroidism of under 2 months' duration. Investigators excluded patients with uncontrolled infection, other autoimmune disease, pregnancy or lactation. Diagnoses used clinical symptoms, serum thyroxine and TRAb, thyroid ultrasound and orbital computed tomography. Germline V gene sequence: CDR1 SGDLS, CDR2 YYNGEE. The CDR3 is 17 residues long. V trimming: 2 bases; J trimming: 1 base; junction bases outside the gene matches: 7.

The chain employs TRBV9 and TRBJ1-5, with 9 bases identical to TRBD1. The sequenced sample was blood. The origin of this receptor is a woman between 18 and 29 years old with Graves' hyperthyroidism. As DNA, the CDR3 is TGTGCCAGCAGCGTTCACAGGGGGCGATGGAGCAATCAGCCCCAGCATTTT. Amino acids: CASSVHRGRWSNQPQHF.